The rows below give T cell receptor beta chains drawn from one sample of a study of T cell repertoires in cytomegalovirus infection. TCRdb used MiXCR to reprocess the reads, holding one entry per CDR3 protein. Here the sample spans some 130,000 distinct CDR3 sequences, roughly 9% being singletons. Input material: PBMCs. The receptor source for this set is a human donor in good health (CMV status not recorded). Some clones in this sample may be carry-over from other donors' samples. Each CDR3 is given with its conserved first and last residue. D genes are given only for firm matches. Clone size is not always given. Where it is, it says once, few, many or a class for expanded clones.

V gene,D gene,clone size,J gene,CDR3 DNA,CDR3 protein
TRBV24-1,NA,many,TRBJ2-7,TGTGCCACCAGTGATCCGACACAGGATTCCTACGAGCAGTACTTC,CATSDPTQDSYEQYF
TRBV12-3/TRBV12-4,NA,many,TRBJ1-5,TGTGCCAGCAGTCCGACGGGGGGCGGGCAGCCCCAGCATTTT,CASSPTGGGQPQHF
TRBV5-6,NA,many,TRBJ2-1,TGTGCCAGCAGCCCCCCAGGGGACTCCTACAATGAGCAGTTCTTC,CASSPPGDSYNEQFF
TRBV28,NA,many,TRBJ1-1,TGTGCCAGCAGTTCCAAAGGGGGGAACACTGAAGCTTTCTTT,CASSSKGGNTEAFF
TRBV7-2,NA,many,TRBJ2-5,TGTGCCAGCAGCTTAGGGTCACAGGGAGGGACCCAGTACTTC,CASSLGSQGGTQYF
TRBV5-4,NA,NA,TRBJ2-3,TGTGCCAGCAGCTTGCAGGGGTGGGCAGATACGCAGTATTTT,CASSLQGWADTQYF
TRBV28,NA,many,TRBJ2-2,TGTGCCAGCAGTCCCCGAGAGGGGTACACCGGGGAGCTGTTTTTT,CASSPREGYTGELFF
TRBV18,TRBD2,few,TRBJ2-1,TGTGCCAGCTTACTGACTAGCGGGGGAAGCAATGAGCAGTTCTTC,CASLLTSGGSNEQFF
TRBV12-3/TRBV12-4,NA,many,TRBJ1-5,TGTGCCAGCACTCTCCGCGGGGGGGGCAATCAGCCCCAGCATTTT,CASTLRGGGNQPQHF
TRBV11-3,NA,many,TRBJ2-7,TGTGCCAGCAGCCCCGGAGGGGGGGGGGCAAAATCCTACGAGCAGTACTTC,CASSPGGGGAKSYEQYF
TRBV2,NA,many,TRBJ1-5,TGTGCCAGCAGTGAGGAGTGGGTCGGGCAGCCCCAGCATTTT,CASSEEWVGQPQHF
TRBV25-1,NA,many,TRBJ2-7,TGTGCCAGCAGCGGACGGAACAACTACGAGCAGTACTTC,CASSGRNNYEQYF
TRBV27,TRBD2,many,TRBJ2-1,TGTGCCAGCAGTTCCCCCCGACTAGCGGGGGCCTACAATGAGCAGTTCTTC,CASSSPRLAGAYNEQFF
TRBV3-1,NA,NA,TRBJ1-1,TGTGCCAGCAGCCTACGAAGTGGGTCTTTTCCAAACACTGAAGCTTTCTTT,CASSLRSGSFPNTEAFF
TRBV6-6,NA,many,TRBJ1-5,TGTGCCAGCAGTCAAAGTAGGGGTCAGCCCCAGCATTTT,CASSQSRGQPQHF
TRBV28,TRBD1,NA,TRBJ1-4,TGTGCCAGCAGTTTATCCGGGACAGTATATGAAAAACTGTTTTTT,CASSLSGTVYEKLFF
TRBV12-3/TRBV12-4,NA,NA,TRBJ1-1,TGTGCCAGCAGTTTAAGGGTCAGAACGAACACTGAAGCTTTCTTT,CASSLRVRTNTEAFF
TRBV7-2,NA,many,TRBJ1-1,TGTGCCAGCACCGCACGCCCGGGGGGAGGAACTGAAGCTTTCTTT,CASTARPGGGTEAFF
TRBV6-6,NA,many,TRBJ2-5,TGTGCCAGCAGTTACCCCCCGACAGGGAGGGAGACCCAGTACTTC,CASSYPPTGRETQYF
TRBV5-1,NA,few,TRBJ1-2,TGCGCCAGCAGCTTCGGGACAAACTATGGCTACACCTTC,CASSFGTNYGYTF
TRBV12-3/TRBV12-4,NA,many,TRBJ2-7,TGTGCCAGCAGCCAGGGGTCCTACGAGCAGTACTTC,CASSQGSYEQYF
TRBV7-8,NA,many,TRBJ1-1,TGTGCCAGCAGCTTAGGGGGCCAAGGCACTGAAGCTTTCTTT,CASSLGGQGTEAFF
TRBV20-1,NA,NA,TRBJ2-1,TGCAGTGCCAAGAAAGGGGGAGCCTACAATGAGCAGTTCTTC,CSAKKGGAYNEQFF
TRBV2,TRBD1,many,TRBJ2-7,TGTGCCAGCAGTTTCTATCGACAGGGGAGGTACGAGCAGTACTTC,CASSFYRQGRYEQYF
TRBV2,NA,few,TRBJ2-1,TGTGCCAGCAGTCTGAGCCGGGACCAAGATGAGCAGTTCTTC,CASSLSRDQDEQFF
TRBV5-1,TRBD1,NA,TRBJ2-7,TGCGCCAGCAGCTCGGGACAGCGCGACGAGCAGTACTTC,CASSSGQRDEQYF
TRBV20-1,NA,few,TRBJ2-7,TGCAGTGCTCCCGACAACTCGCGCGAGCAGTACTTC,CSAPDNSREQYF
TRBV29-1,NA,many,TRBJ2-7,TGCAGCGTTGCAGAGACCTACGAGCAGTACTTC,CSVAETYEQYF
TRBV14,NA,NA,TRBJ1-4,TGTGCCAGCAGCTTAAGGATGGGGTCGGAGAAACTGTTTTTT,CASSLRMGSEKLFF
TRBV2,NA,many,TRBJ1-3,TGTGCCAGCAGTGAAGACGGGACTGCCGGAAACACCATATATTTT,CASSEDGTAGNTIYF
TRBV20-1,TRBD1,many,TRBJ2-7,TGCAGTGCATGGGACAGGACGAACGAGCAGTACTTC,CSAWDRTNEQYF
TRBV2,TRBD1,NA,TRBJ1-2,TGTGCCAGCAGTGAAGGAGGACAGGGGATAGGCTACACCTTC,CASSEGGQGIGYTF
TRBV29-1,TRBD1,NA,TRBJ1-4,TGCAGCGTTGGCCACAGGGGAGCTAATGAAAAACTGTTTTTT,CSVGHRGANEKLFF
TRBV4-1,TRBD2,many,TRBJ2-3,TGCGCCAGCAGCCAAGTTCAAGCGGGGGGGCGAGATACGCAGTATTTT,CASSQVQAGGRDTQYF
TRBV24-1,TRBD2,few,TRBJ2-3,TGTGCCACCAGTGTCGGCGGGGGGGAGACAGATACGCAGTATTTT,CATSVGGGETDTQYF
TRBV5-1,NA,NA,TRBJ2-7,TGCGCCAGCAGCTTAGGCGGGAACCGTTTCTACGAGCAGTACTTC,CASSLGGNRFYEQYF
TRBV14,TRBD2,many,TRBJ2-1,TGTGCCAGCAGCCCACTAGCGGGGCTTCACAATGAGCAGTTCTTC,CASSPLAGLHNEQFF
TRBV7-2,TRBD2,many,TRBJ2-3,TGTGCCAGCAATGCGGGGGGGCCGCTGGATACGCAGTATTTT,CASNAGGPLDTQYF
TRBV20-1,NA,NA,TRBJ2-1,TGCAGTGCTAGTCTGGGGATGAATGAGCAGTTCTTC,CSASLGMNEQFF
TRBV7-2,TRBD2,many,TRBJ2-3,TGTGCCAGCAGTCCTACCGGGACTAGCGGAAGATTTGAGACGCAGTATTTT,CASSPTGTSGRFETQYF
TRBV7-9,TRBD1,many,TRBJ2-2,TGTGCCAGCAGACAAGCTTGGGACAGCGGGGAGCTGTTTTTT,CASRQAWDSGELFF
TRBV20-1,NA,few,TRBJ1-5,TGCAGTGCTACTACAGGTTCTGGACAGCCCCAGCATTTT,CSATTGSGQPQHF
TRBV2,TRBD1,many,TRBJ1-1,TGTGCCAGCAGTGCACAGGGGATGAGCGGGACTGAAGCTTTCTTT,CASSAQGMSGTEAFF
TRBV28,TRBD2,many,TRBJ2-5,TGTGCCAGCAGTTCCCCACTAGCGGGGGCTGAGACCCAGTACTTC,CASSSPLAGAETQYF
TRBV7-2,NA,many,TRBJ2-7,TGTGCCAGCAGCTCCCCTGGGGGCTACGAGCAGTACTTC,CASSSPGGYEQYF
TRBV5-4,NA,many,TRBJ2-5,TGTGCCAGCAGTTTTGCCGGGACGGTCCAAGAGACCCAGTACTTC,CASSFAGTVQETQYF
TRBV19,NA,few,TRBJ2-7,TGTGCCAGTAGTATAACGGCCAACGAGCAGTACTTC,CASSITANEQYF
TRBV7-9,NA,NA,TRBJ2-5,TGTGCCAGCAGCTTAGAACGGATCCAAGAGACCCAGTACTTC,CASSLERIQETQYF
TRBV7-9,NA,many,TRBJ2-7,TGTGCCAGCAGCTTCGCCGACGGCTACGAGCAGTACTTC,CASSFADGYEQYF
TRBV5-1,TRBD1,many,TRBJ1-2,TGCGCCAGCAGCTCTATGGGACAGACTAACTATGGCTACACCTTC,CASSSMGQTNYGYTF
TRBV7-3,NA,many,TRBJ2-3,TGTGCCAGCAGCTTAGGTGTAAATACGCAGTATTTT,CASSLGVNTQYF
TRBV7-6,TRBD1,many,TRBJ1-1,TGTGCCAGCAGCTTGGGACAGGGGGAGAACACTGAAGCTTTCTTT,CASSLGQGENTEAFF
TRBV9,NA,many,TRBJ2-7,TGTGCCAGCAGCGCGCGGGACAGACCCTCCTACGAGCAGTACTTC,CASSARDRPSYEQYF
TRBV6-1,TRBD2,many,TRBJ2-1,TGTGCCAGCACTGAAGGGACTAGCGGTTTTTCTGAGCAGTTCTTC,CASTEGTSGFSEQFF
TRBV20-1,NA,many,TRBJ2-5,TGCAGTGCTAAGGACACCCTTCACCAAGAGACCCAGTACTTC,CSAKDTLHQETQYF
TRBV5-1,NA,few,TRBJ2-5,TGCGCCAGCAGCGGGGTGGATCAAGAGACCCAGTACTTC,CASSGVDQETQYF
TRBV11-3,TRBD1,many,TRBJ1-6,TGTGCCAGCAGACCTACCGGGGACAGGGAGAATTCACCCCTCCACTTT,CASRPTGDRENSPLHF
TRBV23-1,NA,many,TRBJ2-2,TGCGCCAGCAGCCCACCTGGCGGGGGCTCTGACACCGGGGAGCTGTTTTTT,CASSPPGGGSDTGELFF